The following is a T cell receptor beta chain sequence with its context. Per the original data handling: Reference gene primer amplification yielded estimated nucleated cell counts. TCRdb's table, derived via immunoSEQ multiplex PCR, lists solely in-frame clones and lacks some. V, J and clone size were drawn from that table, and D and trimming were deduced from the DNA. The data show about 140,000 clones, about nine tenths seen once. This sample stems from a study of blood T cell repertoires in COVID-19. Across the study: Some COVID-19 samples were acute and others convalescent; all came from the United States, Italy and Spain. Nucleic acid was either cDNA or gDNA, and it came from T cells, B-cell-depleted T cells, or PBMCs.

Trimming removed 0 bases from V and 3 bases from J, with 8 bases in between. This CDR3 contains 14 residues. Germline CDR1 MNHEY, CDR2 SVGEGT. The sequence was obtained from a woman aged 80 or older with acute or convalescent COVID-19. The V and J genes are TRBV6-2 or TRBV6-3 and TRBJ1-1; D perhaps matches TRBD1 (5 bases). The sequencing sample was made of peripheral blood. The CDR3 sequence is CASSYSEGDTEAFF. DNA for the CDR3: TGTGCCAGCAGTTACTCAGAAGGGGACACTGAAGCTTTCTTT.